This entry features one T cell receptor beta chain sequence. No antigen is known for it. One entry per CDR3 protein, called by TCRdb with MiXCR from the reads. In the table there are fewer than 250,000 distinct CDR3 sequences, 12% of which are singletons. The source of the sample is a study of T cell repertoires in cytomegalovirus infection. Overall study context: Carrying CMV and the relevant HLA type showed in public TCR beta signatures.

The study, taken as a whole, reports: The ex vivo response was dominated by HLA-C-restricted CMV-specific TCR beta clonotypes. Cumulated frequencies of public TCR beta families served to identify carriers of CMV plus the relevant HLA.

The receptor comes from a human donor in good health (CMV status not recorded). Some clones in this sample may be carry-over from other donors' samples. Specimen: PBMCs.

CDR3: CASSLDQSGYNEQFF. The CDR3 nucleotides read TGTGCCAGCAGCTTAGATCAATCAGGGTACAATGAGCAGTTCTTC. This chain uses TRBV11-3 with TRBJ2-1; tentatively, D is TRBD1 (5 bases). Germline loops: CDR1 SGHNT, CDR2 YENEEA. Trimming left V 0 bases short and J 4 bases short, with 10 bases between. This CDR3 contains 15 residues.